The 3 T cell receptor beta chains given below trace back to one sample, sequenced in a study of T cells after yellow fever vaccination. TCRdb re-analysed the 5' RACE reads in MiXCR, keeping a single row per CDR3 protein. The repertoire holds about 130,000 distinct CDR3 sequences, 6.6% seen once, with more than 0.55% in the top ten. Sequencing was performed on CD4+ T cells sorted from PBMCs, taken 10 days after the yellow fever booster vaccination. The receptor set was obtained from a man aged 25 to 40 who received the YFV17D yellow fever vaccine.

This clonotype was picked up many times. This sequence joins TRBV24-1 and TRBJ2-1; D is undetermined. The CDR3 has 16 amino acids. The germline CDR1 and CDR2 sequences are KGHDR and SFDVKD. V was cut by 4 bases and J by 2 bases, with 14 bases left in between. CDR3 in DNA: TGTGCCACCAGTGACTCGTCCCAAGCCCCCTACAATGAGCAGTTCTTC. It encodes CATSDSSQAPYNEQFF.

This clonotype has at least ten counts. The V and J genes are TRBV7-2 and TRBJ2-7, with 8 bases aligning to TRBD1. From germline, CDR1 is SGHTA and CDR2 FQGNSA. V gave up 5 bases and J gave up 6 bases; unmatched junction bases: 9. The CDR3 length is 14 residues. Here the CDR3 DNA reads TGTGCCAGCAGCCCCATCGGACAGGGTATCGAGCAGTACTTC. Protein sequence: CASSPIGQGIEQYF.

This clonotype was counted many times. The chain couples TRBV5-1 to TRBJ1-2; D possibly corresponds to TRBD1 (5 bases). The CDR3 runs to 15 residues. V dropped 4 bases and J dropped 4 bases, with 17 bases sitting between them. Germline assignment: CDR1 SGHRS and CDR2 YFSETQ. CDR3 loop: CASSAIGGDLYGYTF. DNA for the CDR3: TGCGCCAGCAGCGCCATCGGGGGGGACCTCTATGGCTACACCTTC.